The present entry profiles one T cell receptor beta chain with its context. Its antigen remains unidentified. The sample originates from a study of radiotherapy plus CTLA-4 blockade in lung cancer. Study-level background: Around 20% of enrolled patients responded objectively, and 31% had disease control.

Per the germline V gene, CDR1 is GTSNPN and CDR2 is SVGIG (reference sequence). The CDR3 has 11 residues. The V and J ends lost 1 base and 4 bases respectively, with 5 bases between them. Clones were sequenced by immunoSEQ multiplex PCR, and TCRdb holds only the in-frame ones, with some missing. The data show 35,000 to 40,000 clones, with more than 80% seen just once and about 5.3% held by the top ten. Study observations and caveats: Radiotherapy was combined with ipilimumab, and tumor-derived TCR clones then expanded in blood.

Chemo-refractory metastatic non-small-cell lung cancer patients underwent focal radiation alongside CTLA-4 blockade with ipilimumab. The sequences come from peripheral blood, collected from a patient treated with radiotherapy plus ipilimumab. The sequence was obtained from a human donor with non-small cell lung cancer who had stable disease on radiotherapy plus ipilimumab. The chain combines TRBV30 with TRBJ2-7; no firm D call. The CDR3 protein is CAWSGLYEQYF. The CDR3 coding sequence is TGTGCCTGGAGTGGTCTATACGAGCAGTACTTC.